This TCR beta chain is from a study of persistence of HIV-infected CD4 T cells (dated by TCRdb to 2019 to 2021). Background on the whole study: The study isolated CMV- and HIV-1 Gag-responding CD4+ T cells from ART-treated individuals to examine antigen-driven clonal expansion of HIV-1-infected cells. TCRbeta sequencing assessed the clonality of all cells in each sorted population, while proviral sequencing assessed the clonality of infected cells. The median time the participants had spent on suppressive ART was around eight years. Peripheral blood samples of up to about 200 mL were collected at multiple time points, except for a couple of participants, who underwent leukapheresis at a single time point. Cross-participant TCR cluster analysis included roughly 8 participants for CMV and 6 or 7 participants for Gag.

The immunoSEQ hsTCRB assay version 4, run in survey mode, was used to sequence TCRbeta repertoires from genomic DNA. For TCRbeta sequencing, genomic DNA was diluted to about 10 ng/uL, with up to about 1 ug used per sample. The paper's data handling went like this. TCRbeta data analysis was done in ImmunoSeq Analyzer 3.0, and diversity was calculated on productive nucleotide rearrangements. The improved Chao index was used to estimate lower-bound TCR diversity, and the Gini coefficient was used to estimate clonality using the Immunarch R package. Nucleotide rearrangements that differed but encoded the same CDR3beta amino acid sequence were counted as separate clonotypes. Differential abundance analysis identified TCRbeta sequences significantly enriched in antigen-responding cells relative to anti-CD3/anti-CD28-activated cells. GLIPH2 clustered TCRs by predicted peptide-MHC specificity, both within individual participants and across merged participant data sets. TCRdb mirrors the immuneACCESS table, restricted to in-frame sequences. Some clones are absent from its copies; in checked studies, under half trace to an unresolved V gene, and the reason for the others is unknown. That table supplies the V and J calls and clone size; D and trimming were determined from the DNA. The sample table records approximately 65,000 clones; more than 70% of these occur just once. The ten largest make up over 1.5% of the sample.

As regards this clone: No cognate antigen has been identified for it. No base quality values were provided; no much bigger clone lies one nucleotide off.

Sample treatment or condition, as interpreted from the label and publication: suppressive antiretroviral therapy. A pool of overlapping HIV-1 Gag 15-mer peptides was used at 0.8 to 1 ug per peptide per mL for cell stimulation. Nonresponding CD40L-negative CD69-negative CD45RO-high memory CD4+ T cells were sorted as memory populations depleted of antigen-responding cells. Participants were HIV-1-infected adults who started suppressive ART during chronic infection. Plasma HIV-1 RNA had been undetectable (below 50 copies/mL) in participants for at least 4 years. To be included, a participant needed positive CMV serology and a CD4+ T cell count above 400 cells/uL. Before stimulation, PBMCs were isolated using density centrifugation and then depleted of CD8+ T cells. Stimulation of CD8-depleted PBMCs was carried out for around 19 hours with anti-CD28/CD49d costimulation, CD40-blocking antibody and enfuvirtide, to prevent new infections. Cell sorting was done on a Beckman Coulter MoFlo Legacy or XDP sorter, and dead cells were excluded with propidium iodide. Genomic DNA was extracted with the QIAamp DNA Mini Kit for samples above one million cells, otherwise with the Quick-DNA Microprep Kit.

What the study reported, not specific to this receptor: Within the same sorted populations, how oligoclonal the TCRs were correlated with how oligoclonal the proviruses were. Antigen-responding cells were enriched for degenerate expanded CDR3beta sequences, which suggests convergent selection of CD4+ responses to CMV and Gag. TCRbeta richness in CMV- and Gag-responding cells was significantly lower than in anti-CD3/anti-CD28-responding cells; CMV-responding cells had higher oligoclonality than CD3/CD28-stimulated and Gag-responding cells. Bulk TCR analyses could not be limited to the rare CMV-responding cells that actually contained HIV-1 proviruses. Only a small number of individuals took part in the study, and only a limited range of antigens was tested.

This receptor was identified in an adult man with HIV who was CMV-seropositive. The sequencing used CD4+ T cells sorted from PBMCs after roughly 19-hour stimulation, collected from a patient who received antiretroviral therapy. The sample's cell subset or site label is to be understood as: CD40L-CD69- CD45RO-high memory CD4 T cells not responding to Gag peptides.

The CDR3 reads as follows: CASSENGANTEAFF. DNA sequence: TGTGCCAGCAGTGAAAATGGGGCGAACACTGAAGCTTTCTTT. The rearrangement combines TRBV6-1 with TRBJ1-1; D gene: possibly TRBD1, on 5 matching bases. The CDR3, cysteine through phenylalanine, is 14 amino acids long. The sequence is cut down to CDR3 DNA, 42 bases in frame from base 1. Deletion took 2 bases off V and 1 base off J, with a span of 8 bases between the germline ends. The germline V gene provides CDR1 MNHNS and CDR2 SASEGT.